This T cell receptor beta chain was sequenced during a study of OX40 agonist ivuxolimab in advanced cancers. Study-level information: The dose-escalation group included hepatocellular carcinoma, melanoma, renal cell carcinoma and head and neck cancer. General study findings and limits: Partial responders receiving 0.1-3.0 mg/kg showed among the lowest clonal expansion. In the 0.1 to 3.0 mg/kg range, CD4+ and CD8+ blood T cells had expanded clonally by week 6.

TCRdb keeps only in-frame clones here, not all; method: immunoSEQ multiplex PCR. The table includes under 25,000 clones, approximately 85% detected once. This clone has only one observation. Its specificity is not known. Here the sequenced sample was CD4+ or CD8+ T cells sorted from blood, taken in a trial of the OX40 agonist ivuxolimab. The source of this sequence is an adult with an advanced solid tumor such as melanoma, head and neck, liver or kidney cancer.

The CDR3 protein is CASSFRTGDWETQYF. In nucleotides, the CDR3 is TGTGCCAGCAGCTTTAGGACAGGGGATTGGGAGACCCAGTACTTC. The V call is TRBV5-6, the J call TRBJ2-5; 9 bases align to TRBD1. CDR1 SGHDT and CDR2 YYEEEE come from the germline V gene. The junction had 7 bases not matched to a gene; V was cut back by 2 bases and J by 5 bases. The CDR3 runs 15 residues.